Presented here are 11 T cell receptor beta chains from one specimen sequenced in a study of shared clonotypes between healthy human individuals. Positively selected for CCR7, the CD45RO-negative cells used as naive CD8 cells excluded terminally differentiated effector memory CD45RA+ cells. The data were produced by immunoSEQ multiplex PCR, yet TCRdb's version contains in-frame clones alone and is incomplete. Of more than 550,000 clones in the sample, about 90% were seen once. Material for sequencing was naive CD8+ T cells sorted from blood. The receptors here all came from a man aged 25 to 40 in good health.

V gene TRBV4-1 combines with J gene TRBJ2-7; D unclear. The CDR3 totals 16 residues. Trimming stripped 0 bases from V and 0 bases from J, with 12 bases between. Germline V gene data show CDR1 as MGHRA and CDR2 as YSYEKL. The CDR3 spells CASSQDMSAVSYEQYF. The CDR3 DNA sequence: TGCGCCAGCAGCCAAGATATGTCGGCCGTCTCCTACGAGCAGTACTTC.

This clone appeared once. The CDR3 nucleotides are TGTGCCAGCAGCCCTAGCGGGAGGGCAGTCGAGCAGTACTTC. It yields the protein CASSPSGRAVEQYF. The V and J genes are TRBV7-9 and TRBJ2-7, with 12 positions matching TRBD2. Trimming removed 5 bases from V and 6 bases from J; junction bases left unmatched: 5. Germline V gene sequence: CDR1 SEHNR, CDR2 FQNEAQ (reference sequence). This CDR3 region has 14 residues.

The genes are TRBV5-8 and TRBJ2-5; 8 nucleotides agree with TRBD1. V shed 0 bases, J shed 5 bases, and the junction held 6 bases outside the gene matches. The length of the CDR3 is 15 residues. CDR1 SGHTS and CDR2 YDEGEE come from the germline V gene. In nucleotides, the CDR3 is TGTGCCAGCAGCTTGGTTTACAGGGGGATGGAGACCCAGTACTTC. Protein: CASSLVYRGMETQYF.

Comments on this clone: This same CDR3 is encoded by further DNA sequences in the sample. The chain is built from TRBV19 and TRBJ2-7, with 10 bases matching TRBD1. Losses at the gene ends were 4 bases for V and 0 bases for J; bases not matched to a gene: 3. Germline assignment: CDR1 LNHDA and CDR2 SQIVND (reference sequence). The CDR3 consists of 15 residues. For the CDR3, the DNA is TGTGCCAGTAGTACAGGGACAGGGGTCTCCTACGAGCAGTACTTC. This codes for CASSTGTGVSYEQYF. The full variable domain, with the rest looked up from reference TRBV19 and TRBJ2-7, is DGGITQSPKYLFRKEGQNVTLSCEQNLNHDAMYWYRQDPGQGLRLIYYSQIVNDFQKGDIAEGYSVSREKKESFPLTVTSAQKNPTAFYLCASSTGTGVSYEQYFGPGTRLTVT.

The chain combines TRBV27 with TRBJ2-1; perhaps D is TRBD1 or TRBD2 (5 bases each). Germline V lookup: CDR1 MNHEY, CDR2 SMNVEV (reference sequence). Trimming removed 6 bases from V and 4 bases from J, with 10 bases in between. CDR3 length: 13 amino acids. Here the CDR3 DNA reads TGTGCCAGCAGGGGGGAGTTTTACAATGAGCAGTTCTTC. Encoded protein: CASRGEFYNEQFF.

The chain joins TRBV5-6 to TRBJ2-7; D gene unclear. V was pared by 0 bases and J by 3 bases, with 7 bases between. Germline V gives CDR1 SGHDT, CDR2 YYEEEE. The CDR3 runs 13 residues. CDR3 amino acids: CASSLALRYEQYF. CDR3 bases: TGTGCCAGCAGCTTGGCCTTGCGCTACGAGCAGTACTTC.

The chain recombines TRBV11-2 with TRBJ1-1; D unresolved. Germline V lookup: CDR1 SGHAT, CDR2 FQNNGV. Trimming stripped 5 bases from V and 3 bases from J, with 13 bases between. The CDR3 consists of 14 residues. The CDR3 DNA reads TGTGCCAGCAGCAATCATTACGGGGACACTGAAGCTTTCTTT. Its translation: CASSNHYGDTEAFF.

This rearrangement joins TRBV4-3 to TRBJ1-2; maybe TRBD1 (6 bases). There are 15 residues in the CDR3. Between the trimmed V and J ends, which lost 0 bases and 3 bases, there was a span of 11 bases. CDR1 is LGHNA, CDR2 YSLEER, per germline. DNA of the CDR3: TGCGCCAGCAGCCAAGACTCGGGGGCGGACTATGGCTACACCTTC. This codes for CASSQDSGADYGYTF.

J is TRBJ2-7 and V is TRBV18; 7 bases fit TRBD1. The germline V gene encodes CDR1 KGHSH and CDR2 LQKENI. CDR3 length: 18 residues. The trim removed 6 bases at V and 1 base at J, leaving 18 bases unmatched. Here the CDR3 reads CASSNIHAGTDESYEQYF. The CDR3 coding sequence is TGTGCCAGCTCCAATATACACGCCGGGACAGACGAATCCTACGAGCAGTACTTC.

V is TRBV27 and J is TRBJ2-7; 11 bases agree with TRBD2. V lost 3 bases, J lost 3 bases, and 7 bases stayed unmatched. CDR1 MNHEY and CDR2 SMNVEV come from the germline V gene (reference sequence). The CDR3 sequence is 16 residues long. CDR3: CASSFGPGTSGYEQYF. The DNA of the CDR3 is TGTGCCAGCAGTTTCGGGCCCGGGACTAGCGGCTACGAGCAGTACTTC.

This rearrangement joins TRBV5-1 to TRBJ1-1; TRBD1 matches 8 bases. The CDR3 totals 14 residues. Germline lookup yields CDR1 SGHRS and CDR2 YFSETQ. V was pared by 4 bases and J by 2 bases, with 4 bases of the junction left unmatched. CDR3 residues: CASSPGQDNTEAFF. The CDR3 region has the DNA TGCGCCAGCAGCCCGGGACAGGACAACACTGAAGCTTTCTTT. The full variable domain, rest sourced from reference TRBV5-1 and TRBJ1-1, is KAGVTQTPRYLIKTRGQQVTLSCSPISGHRSVSWYQQTPGQGLQFLFEYFSETQRNKGNFPGRFSGRQFSNSRSEMNVSTLELGDSALYLCASSPGQDNTEAFFGQGTRLTVV.